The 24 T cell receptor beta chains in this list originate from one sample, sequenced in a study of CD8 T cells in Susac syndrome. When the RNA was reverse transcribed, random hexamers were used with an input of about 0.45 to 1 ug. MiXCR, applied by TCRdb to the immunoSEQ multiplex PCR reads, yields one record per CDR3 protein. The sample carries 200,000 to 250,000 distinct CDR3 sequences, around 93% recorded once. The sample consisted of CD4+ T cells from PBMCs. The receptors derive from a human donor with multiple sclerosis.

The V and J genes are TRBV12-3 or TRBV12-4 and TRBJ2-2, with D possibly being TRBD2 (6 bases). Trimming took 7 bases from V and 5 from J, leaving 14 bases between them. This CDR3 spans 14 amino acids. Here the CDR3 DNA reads TGTGCCAGCACCTTGATCGGAGGGACCGGGGAGCTGTTTTTT. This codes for CASTLIGGTGELFF.

DNA of the CDR3: TGCAGCCCCGAACGGGGAGAGACCCAGTACTTC. It codes for CSPERGETQYF. J is TRBJ2-5 and V is TRBV29-1; a weak D match, TRBD2 (5 bases). Germline loops: CDR1 SQVTM, CDR2 ANQGSEA. The V end lost 8 bases, the J end lost 4 bases, and 11 bases lay between the germline ends. The CDR3 contains 11 residues.

The CDR3: CASSAGQANTGELFF. The DNA of the CDR3 is TGCGCCAGCAGCGCCGGACAGGCGAACACCGGGGAGCTGTTTTTT. The chain couples TRBV5-1 to TRBJ2-2; 7 positions match TRBD1. CDR3 length: 15 amino acids. The ends lost 4 bases at V and 0 bases at J; junction bases unmatched: 3. Germline CDR1 and CDR2: SGHRS and YFSETQ.

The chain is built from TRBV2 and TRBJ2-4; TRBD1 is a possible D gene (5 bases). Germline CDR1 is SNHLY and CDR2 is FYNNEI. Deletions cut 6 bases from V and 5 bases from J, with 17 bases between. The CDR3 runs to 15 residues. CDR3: CASSQPDRLQNIQYF. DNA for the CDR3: TGTGCCAGCAGCCAACCCGACAGACTTCAAAACATTCAGTACTTC. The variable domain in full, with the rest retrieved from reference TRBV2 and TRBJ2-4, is EPEVTQTPSHQVTQMGQEVILRCVPISNHLYFYWYRQILGQKVEFLVSFYNNEISEKSEIFDDQFSVERPDGSNFTLKIRSTKLEDSAMYFCASSQPDRLQNIQYFGAGTRLSVL.

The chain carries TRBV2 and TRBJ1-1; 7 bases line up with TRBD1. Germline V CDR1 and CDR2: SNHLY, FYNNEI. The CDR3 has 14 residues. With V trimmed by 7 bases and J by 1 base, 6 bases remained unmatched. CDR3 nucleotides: TGTGCCAGCAACTCCGGGACAGCGAACACTGAAGCTTTCTTT. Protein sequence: CASNSGTANTEAFF.

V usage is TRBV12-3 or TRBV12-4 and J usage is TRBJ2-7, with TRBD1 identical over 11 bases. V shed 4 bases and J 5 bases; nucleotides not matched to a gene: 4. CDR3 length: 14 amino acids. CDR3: CASSSDRGHNEQYF. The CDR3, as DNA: TGTGCCAGCAGTTCGGACAGGGGGCACAACGAGCAGTACTTC.

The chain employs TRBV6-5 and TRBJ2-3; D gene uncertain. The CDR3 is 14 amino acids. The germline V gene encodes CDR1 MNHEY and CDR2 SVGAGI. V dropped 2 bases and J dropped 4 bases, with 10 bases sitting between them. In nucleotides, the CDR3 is TGTGCCAGCAGTTACGGTGTTGCACCAGATACGCAGTATTTT. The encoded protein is CASSYGVAPDTQYF.

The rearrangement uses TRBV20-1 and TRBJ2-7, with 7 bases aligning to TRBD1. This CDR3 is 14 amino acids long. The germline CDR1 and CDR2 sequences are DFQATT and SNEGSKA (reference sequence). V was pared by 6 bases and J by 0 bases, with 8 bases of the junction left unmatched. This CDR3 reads CSAADRVGSYEQYF. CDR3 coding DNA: TGCAGTGCAGCCGACAGGGTGGGCTCCTACGAGCAGTACTTC.

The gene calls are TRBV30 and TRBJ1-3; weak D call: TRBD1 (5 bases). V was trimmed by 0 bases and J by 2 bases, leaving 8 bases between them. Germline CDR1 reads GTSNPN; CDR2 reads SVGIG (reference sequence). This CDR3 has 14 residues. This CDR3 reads CAWSVRGPGNTIYF. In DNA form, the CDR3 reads TGTGCCTGGAGTGTACGGGGCCCTGGAAACACCATATATTTT.

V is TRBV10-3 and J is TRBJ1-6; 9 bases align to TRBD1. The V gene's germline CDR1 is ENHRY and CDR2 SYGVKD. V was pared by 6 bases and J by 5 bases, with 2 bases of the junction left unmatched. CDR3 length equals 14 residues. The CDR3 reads CAIRQGADNSPLHF. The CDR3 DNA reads TGTGCCATCAGACAGGGGGCTGATAATTCACCCCTCCACTTT.

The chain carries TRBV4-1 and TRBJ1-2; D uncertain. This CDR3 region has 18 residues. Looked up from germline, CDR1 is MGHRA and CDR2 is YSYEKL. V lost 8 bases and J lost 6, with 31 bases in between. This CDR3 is CASPDLPGLPKPLNGYTF. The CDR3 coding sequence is TGCGCCAGCCCAGACCTCCCGGGCCTCCCCAAACCACTCAATGGCTACACCTTC.

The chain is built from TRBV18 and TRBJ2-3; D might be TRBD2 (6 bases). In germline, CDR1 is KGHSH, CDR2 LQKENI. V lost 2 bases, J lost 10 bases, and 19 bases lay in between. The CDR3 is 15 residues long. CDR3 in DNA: TGTGCCAGCTCACCATCGGCGGGAACGCAGGATTCGCAGTATTTT. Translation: CASSPSAGTQDSQYF. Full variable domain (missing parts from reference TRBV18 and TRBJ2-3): NAGVMQNPRHLVRRRGQEARLRCSPMKGHSHVYWYRQLPEEGLKFMVYLQKENIIDESGMPKERFSAEFPKEGPSILRIQQVVRGDSAAYFCASSPSAGTQDSQYFGPGTRLTVL.

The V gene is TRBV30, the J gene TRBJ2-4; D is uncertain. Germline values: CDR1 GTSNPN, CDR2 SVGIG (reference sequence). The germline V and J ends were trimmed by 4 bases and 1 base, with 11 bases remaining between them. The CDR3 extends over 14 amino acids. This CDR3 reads CAWTHAGAKNIQYF. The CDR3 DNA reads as TGTGCCTGGACTCATGCCGGGGCCAAAAACATTCAGTACTTC.

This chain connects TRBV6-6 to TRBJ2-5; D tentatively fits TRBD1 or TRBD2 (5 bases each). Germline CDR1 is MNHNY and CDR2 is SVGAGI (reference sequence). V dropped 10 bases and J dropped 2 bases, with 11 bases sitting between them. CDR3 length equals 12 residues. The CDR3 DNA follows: TGTGCCACCCGGGACGTTCAAGAGACCCAGTACTTC. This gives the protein CATRDVQETQYF.

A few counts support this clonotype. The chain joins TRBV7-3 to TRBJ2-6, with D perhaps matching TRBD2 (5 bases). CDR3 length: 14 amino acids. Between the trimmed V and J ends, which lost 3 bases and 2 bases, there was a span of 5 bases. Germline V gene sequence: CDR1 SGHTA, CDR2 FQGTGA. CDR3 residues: CASSFGAGANVLTF. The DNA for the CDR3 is TGTGCCAGCAGCTTCGGGGCTGGGGCCAACGTCCTGACTTTC.

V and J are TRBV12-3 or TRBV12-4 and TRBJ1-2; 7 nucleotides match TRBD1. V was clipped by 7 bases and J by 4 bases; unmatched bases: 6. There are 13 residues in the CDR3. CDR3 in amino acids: CASTRDRLYGYTF. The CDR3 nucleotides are TGTGCCAGCACTCGGGACAGACTCTATGGCTACACCTTC.

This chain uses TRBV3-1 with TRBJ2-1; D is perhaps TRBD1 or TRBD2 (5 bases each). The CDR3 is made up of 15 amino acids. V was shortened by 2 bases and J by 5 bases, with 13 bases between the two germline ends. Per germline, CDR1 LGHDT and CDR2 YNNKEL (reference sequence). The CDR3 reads CASSQRARDHNEQFF. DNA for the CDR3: TGTGCCAGCAGCCAAAGAGCCCGGGACCACAATGAGCAGTTCTTC.

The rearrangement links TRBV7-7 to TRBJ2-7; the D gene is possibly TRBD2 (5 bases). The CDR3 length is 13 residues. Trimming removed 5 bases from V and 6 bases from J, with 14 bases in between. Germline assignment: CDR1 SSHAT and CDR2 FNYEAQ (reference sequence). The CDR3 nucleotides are TGTGCCAGCAGCCCCTCGGGATCTGGCGAGCAGTACTTC. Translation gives CASSPSGSGEQYF.

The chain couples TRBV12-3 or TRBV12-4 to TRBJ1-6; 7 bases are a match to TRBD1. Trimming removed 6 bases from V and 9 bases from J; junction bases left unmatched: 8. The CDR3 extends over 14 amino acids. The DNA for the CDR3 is TGTGCCAGCAGCCTGACAGGGATGCGTTCACCCCTCCACTTT. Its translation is CASSLTGMRSPLHF.

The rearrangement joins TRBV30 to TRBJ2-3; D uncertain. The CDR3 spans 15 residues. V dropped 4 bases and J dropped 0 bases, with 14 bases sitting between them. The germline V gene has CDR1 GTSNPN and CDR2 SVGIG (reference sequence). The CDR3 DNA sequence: TGTGCCTGGAAAGGTCGCAGCCGGAGCACAGATACGCAGTATTTT. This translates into CAWKGRSRSTDTQYF.

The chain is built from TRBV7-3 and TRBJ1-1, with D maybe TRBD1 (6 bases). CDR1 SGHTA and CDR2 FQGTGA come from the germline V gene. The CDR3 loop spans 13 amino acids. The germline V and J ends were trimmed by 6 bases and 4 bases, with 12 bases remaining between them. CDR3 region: CASRSTGTTEAFF. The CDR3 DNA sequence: TGTGCCAGCAGGTCAACAGGGACCACTGAAGCTTTCTTT. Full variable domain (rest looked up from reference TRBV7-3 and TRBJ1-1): GAGVSQTPSNKVTEKGKYVELRCDPISGHTALYWYRQSLGQGPEFLIYFQGTGAADDSGLPNDRFFAVRPEGSVSTLKIQRTERGDSAVYLCASRSTGTTEAFFGQGTRLTVV.

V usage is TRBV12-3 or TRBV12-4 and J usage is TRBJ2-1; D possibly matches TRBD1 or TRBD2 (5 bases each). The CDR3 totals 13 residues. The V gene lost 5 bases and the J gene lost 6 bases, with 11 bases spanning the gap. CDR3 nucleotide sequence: TGTGCCAGCAGTCAAGGGACGCGCAATGAGCAGTTCTTC. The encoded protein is CASSQGTRNEQFF.

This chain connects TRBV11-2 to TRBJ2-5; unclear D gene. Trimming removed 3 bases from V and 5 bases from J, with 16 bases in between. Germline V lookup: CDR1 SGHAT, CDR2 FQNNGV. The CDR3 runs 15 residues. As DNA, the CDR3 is TGTGCCAGCAGCTTTAAGGGCCTCTCTCCGGAGACCCAGTACTTC. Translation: CASSFKGLSPETQYF.

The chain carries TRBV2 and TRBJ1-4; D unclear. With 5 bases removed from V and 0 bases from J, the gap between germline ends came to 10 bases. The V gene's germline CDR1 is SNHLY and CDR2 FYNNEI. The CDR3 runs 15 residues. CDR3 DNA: TGTGCCAGCAGTCCGACGGAAGCAACTAATGAAAAACTGTTTTTT. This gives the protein CASSPTEATNEKLFF.